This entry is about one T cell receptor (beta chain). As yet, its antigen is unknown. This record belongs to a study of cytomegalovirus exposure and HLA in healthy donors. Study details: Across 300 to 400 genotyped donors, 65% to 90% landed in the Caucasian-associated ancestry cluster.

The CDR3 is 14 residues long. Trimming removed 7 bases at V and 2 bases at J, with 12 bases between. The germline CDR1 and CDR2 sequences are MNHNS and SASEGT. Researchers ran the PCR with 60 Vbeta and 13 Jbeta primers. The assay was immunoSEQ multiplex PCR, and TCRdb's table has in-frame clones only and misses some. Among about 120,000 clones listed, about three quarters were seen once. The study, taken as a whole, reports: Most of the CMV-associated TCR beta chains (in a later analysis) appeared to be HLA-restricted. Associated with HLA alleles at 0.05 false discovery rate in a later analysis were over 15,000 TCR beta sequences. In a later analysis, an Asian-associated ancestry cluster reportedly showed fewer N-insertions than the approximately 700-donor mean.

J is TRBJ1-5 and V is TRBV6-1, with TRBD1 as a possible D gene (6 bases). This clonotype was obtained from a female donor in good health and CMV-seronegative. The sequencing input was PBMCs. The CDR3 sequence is CASNTGSGNQPQHF. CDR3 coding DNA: TGTGCCAGCAATACAGGGAGCGGCAATCAGCCCCAGCATTTT.